This T cell receptor (beta chain) was documented in a study of blood T cell repertoires in COVID-19. Study at large: Spain, Italy and the United States supplied samples that represented acute and convalescent COVID-19. PBMCs, B-cell-depleted T cells, or T cells provided the cDNA or gDNA that made up the material.

The table came from immunoSEQ multiplex PCR; TCRdb's copy has only in-frame clones and leaves some out. The sample consists of about 29,000 clones, approximately 92% of them appearing once. V was clipped by 7 bases and J by 7 bases, with 17 bases between them. There are 14 residues in the CDR3. Germline V CDR1 and CDR2: MNHEY, SVGAGI. The specimen sequenced was peripheral blood. V and J are TRBV6-5 and TRBJ1-3, with unresolved D. The sequence came from an elderly man with acute or convalescent COVID-19. The CDR3 DNA reads TGTGCCAGCAAAGTCTCTATCGCTGCCAACACCATATATTTT. This translates into CASKVSIAANTIYF.